A single T cell receptor (beta chain) is shown here with its context. The data originate from a study of shared clonotypes between healthy human individuals. Libraries were prepared by immunoSEQ multiplex PCR; TCRdb keeps only in-frame clonotypes and omits some of them. The profile shows 2 million to 2.5 million clones, roughly 93% of them singletons. V was clipped by 3 bases and J by 4 bases; unmatched bases: 3. CDR1 SGHRS and CDR2 YFSETQ come from the germline V gene. The CDR3 runs to 14 residues. Material for sequencing was naive CD4+ T cells from PBMCs. As to subset: CD45RA+ positively selected. The TCR originated in a man aged 18 to 30 in good health. Some clones in this sample may be carry-over from other donors' samples. This chain joins TRBV5-1 and TRBJ2-5, with 10 bases that match TRBD1. The CDR3 region has the DNA TGCGCCAGCAGCTGGACAGGGGGAGGAGAGACCCAGTACTTC. This gives the protein CASSWTGGGETQYF.